The clone carrying this T cell receptor (beta chain) was seen once. The record originates from a study of blood T cell repertoires in COVID-19. For the study at large: Samples representing acute and convalescent COVID-19 were sourced from the United States, Italy and Spain.

Here immunoSEQ multiplex PCR was the method, and the copy in TCRdb shows in-frame clones only, minus some. This table holds 350,000 to 500,000 clones, 85% to 90% found once. Germline V CDR1 and CDR2: SGHRS, YFSETQ. Deletions cut 0 bases from V and 0 bases from J, with 16 bases between. The CDR3 length is 18 residues. The sequencing input was peripheral blood. The rearrangement links TRBV5-1 to TRBJ2-1; the D gene is possibly TRBD2 (6 bases). The sequence came from a man between 18 and 35 years old with COVID-19, enrolled during active disease. CDR3 nucleotides: TGCGCCAGCAGCTTGGAGTTGGGACTCCCGAGCTCCTACAATGAGCAGTTCTTC. It is translated as CASSLELGLPSSYNEQFF.